These 29 T cell receptor beta chains originate from one sample sequenced in a study of CD8 T cells in Susac syndrome. Reverse transcription used roughly 0.5 to 1 ug RNA and random hexamers. TCRdb redid the calling of the immunoSEQ multiplex PCR reads with MiXCR, one entry per CDR3 protein. The sample lists more than 110,000 distinct CDR3 sequences, 95% seen once, with roughly 0.15% in the top ten. The source material was CD4+ T cells from PBMCs. The receptor source for this set is a human donor with Susac syndrome.

The gene calls are TRBV23-1 and TRBJ2-7; D uncertain. TRBV23-1 is classed as an ORF, of uncertain function. This CDR3 region has 14 residues. The V gene lost 9 bases and the J gene lost 0 bases, with 15 bases spanning the gap. In DNA form, the CDR3 reads TGCGCCAGGAGCATCGCAGGACCCTCCTACGAGCAGTACTTC. Amino acids: CARSIAGPSYEQYF.

V usage is TRBV12-3 or TRBV12-4 and J usage is TRBJ1-1; unclear D gene. The germline V and J ends were trimmed by 1 base and 8 bases, with 8 bases remaining between them. The CDR3 is made up of 12 amino acids. CDR3 bases: TGTGCCAGCAGTTTAGATACCACAGAAGCTTTCTTT. Protein sequence: CASSLDTTEAFF.

This chain links TRBV12-3 or TRBV12-4 with TRBJ1-5; D ambiguous. The V end lost 1 base, the J end lost 4 bases, and 5 bases lay between the germline ends. This CDR3 is built from 13 residues. DNA of the CDR3: TGTGCCAGCAGTTTAGGGGTGAATCAGCCCCAGCATTTT. Protein product: CASSLGVNQPQHF.

The J gene is TRBJ1-1, the V gene TRBV12-3 or TRBV12-4; the match to TRBD1 covers 9 bases. V shed 5 bases, J shed 0 bases, and the junction held 7 bases outside the gene matches. The CDR3 contains 16 residues. The CDR3 sequence: CASSAYRGLVNTEAFF. The CDR3 DNA reads TGTGCCAGCAGTGCCTACAGGGGGCTAGTGAACACTGAAGCTTTCTTT.

This chain links TRBV19 with TRBJ2-1; a weak D match, TRBD2 (6 bases). The CDR3 is made up of 14 amino acids. CDR1 is LNHDA and CDR2 is SQIVND in the germline V gene (reference sequence). V was shortened by 4 bases and J by 4 bases, with 11 bases between the two germline ends. CDR3 amino acids: CASSSGIVYNEQFF. The CDR3 DNA follows: TGTGCCAGTAGTAGCGGGATTGTGTACAATGAGCAGTTCTTC. The complete variable domain, with remaining parts taken from reference TRBV19 and TRBJ2-1, reads DGGITQSPKYLFRKEGQNVTLSCEQNLNHDAMYWYRQDPGQGLRLIYYSQIVNDFQKGDIAEGYSVSREKKESFPLTVTSAQKNPTAFYLCASSSGIVYNEQFFGPGTRLTVL.

As concerns this clonotype: The missing conserved phenylalanine or tryptophan at the end of this CDR3 makes a read error likely. The gene calls are TRBV7-8 and TRBJ1-1; D uncertain. The CDR3 is 12 residues long. Looked up from germline, CDR1 is SGHVS and CDR2 is FQNEAQ. Trimming stripped 5 bases from V and 3 bases from J, with 7 bases between. This CDR3 is CASSRVDTEAFL. DNA of the CDR3: TGTGCCAGCAGCCGAGTTGACACTGAAGCTTTCCTT.

This chain connects TRBV9 to TRBJ2-1; no clear D gene. The CDR3 consists of 14 residues. Germline-derived CDR1 and CDR2 are SGDLS and YYNGEE. Trimming removed 0 bases from V and 2 bases from J, with 6 bases in between. The CDR3 nucleotides are TGTGCCAGCAGCGTAGGGCAGACCTACAATGAGCAGTTCTTC. Its translation is CASSVGQTYNEQFF. Looking up the rest from reference TRBV9 and TRBJ2-1 gives the full variable domain: DSGVTQTPKHLITATGQRVTLRCSPRSGDLSVYWYQQSLDQGLQFLIQYYNGEERAKGNILERFSAQQFPDLHSELNLSSLELGDSALYFCASSVGQTYNEQFFGPGTRLTVL.

This chain links TRBV3-1 with TRBJ2-1; weak D call: TRBD2 (5 bases). The length of the CDR3 is 14 residues. Trimming shortened V by 4 bases and J by 8 bases, and 15 bases separated the two germline ends. Germline CDR1 and CDR2: LGHDT and YNNKEL (reference sequence). CDR3 DNA: TGTGCCAGCAGCCCCAGGACGGGGATCCATGAGCAGTTCTTC. This sequence encodes CASSPRTGIHEQFF.

The chain recombines TRBV29-1 with TRBJ1-1; unclear D gene. Germline loops: CDR1 SQVTM, CDR2 ANQGSEA. This CDR3 is 13 amino acids long. The V end was cut by 5 bases, the J end by 7 bases, with 17 bases between. In DNA, the CDR3 is TGCAGCGTTTTGACCCTGGCTTCCCGTGAAGCTTTCTTT. This encodes CSVLTLASREAFF.

J is TRBJ1-6 and V is TRBV25-1, with unresolved D. The CDR3 runs 14 residues. V lost 2 bases, J lost 8 bases, and 10 bases lay in between. The V gene's germline CDR1 is MGHDK and CDR2 SYGVNS. Here the CDR3 reads CASSEVGLYSPLHF. The CDR3 DNA sequence: TGTGCCAGCAGTGAAGTGGGTTTGTATTCACCCCTCCACTTT.

This chain uses TRBV20-1 with TRBJ2-5; D possibly matches TRBD1 or TRBD2 (5 bases each). This CDR3 spans 13 amino acids. Trimming cost V 0 bases and J 13 bases, with 18 bases left between them. Germline loops: CDR1 DFQATT, CDR2 SNEGSKA (reference sequence). The CDR3 loop reads CSARDRGDSSPYF. DNA for the CDR3: TGCAGTGCTAGAGATCGGGGCGACTCCTCTCCGTACTTC.

This chain joins TRBV9 and TRBJ2-3; D assignment may be TRBD1 or TRBD2 (6 bases each). Germline V lookup: CDR1 SGDLS, CDR2 YYNGEE. V was pared by 0 bases and J by 3 bases, with 14 bases between. This CDR3 region has 16 residues. Here the CDR3 DNA reads TGTGCCAGCAGCGTAGCTCCGGGGGCGCGAACAGATACGCAGTATTTT. It translates to CASSVAPGARTDTQYF. The full variable domain, rest sourced from reference TRBV9 and TRBJ2-3, is DSGVTQTPKHLITATGQRVTLRCSPRSGDLSVYWYQQSLDQGLQFLIQYYNGEERAKGNILERFSAQQFPDLHSELNLSSLELGDSALYFCASSVAPGARTDTQYFGPGTRLTVL.

The CDR3 loop reads CASTPAATVGLSGYTF. CDR3 DNA sequence: TGCGCCAGCACTCCAGCTGCGACAGTGGGATTATCTGGCTACACCTTC. The V and J genes are TRBV5-1 and TRBJ1-2, with D maybe TRBD1 (5 bases). The CDR3 spans 16 residues. The germline V gene encodes CDR1 SGHRS and CDR2 YFSETQ. V lost 6 bases to trimming and J lost 7 bases, with 25 bases between them. Supplemented by reference TRBV5-1 and TRBJ1-2, the full variable domain reads KAGVTQTPRYLIKTRGQQVTLSCSPISGHRSVSWYQQTPGQGLQFLFEYFSETQRNKGNFPGRFSGRQFSNSRSEMNVSTLELGDSALYLCASTPAATVGLSGYTFGSGTRLTVV.

The rearrangement links TRBV9 to TRBJ2-3; D perhaps matches TRBD2 (6 bases). Germline V CDR1 and CDR2: SGDLS, YYNGEE. This CDR3 is 17 amino acids long. The V end lost 0 bases, the J end lost 4 bases, and 18 bases lay between the germline ends. CDR3 in DNA: TGTGCCAGCAGCGTAGCAGCTGAGGGGAGGTTCCCAGATACGCAGTATTTT. This gives the protein CASSVAAEGRFPDTQYF.

The chain has TRBV24-1 and TRBJ2-3; 7 positions agree with TRBD2. Germline CDR1 and CDR2: KGHDR and SFDVKD. The CDR3 is made up of 18 amino acids. V lost 9 bases, J lost 2 bases, and 19 bases stayed unmatched. The CDR3 DNA is TGTGCCACCTCAAGCGCCAACTGGGCCGGGGGGACCACAGATACGCAGTATTTT. It encodes CATSSANWAGGTTDTQYF.

The chain links TRBV4-2 to TRBJ2-6; no clear D gene. The CDR3 spans 16 residues. Germline loops: CDR1 LGHNA, CDR2 YNFKEQ. Trimming removed 0 bases from V and 2 bases from J, with 8 bases in between. CDR3 residues: CASSQDHRAGANVLTF. The CDR3 DNA reads TGTGCCAGCAGCCAAGATCACCGGGCTGGGGCCAACGTCCTGACTTTC.

The chain employs TRBV27 and TRBJ2-7, with unresolved D. This CDR3 comprises 12 residues. CDR1 and CDR2 (germline): MNHEY, SMNVEV (reference sequence). With 3 bases removed from V and 6 bases from J, the gap between germline ends came to 9 bases. CDR3 residues: CASSFLGAEQYF. CDR3 nucleotides: TGTGCCAGCAGTTTTTTGGGCGCCGAGCAGTACTTC.

The chain uses TRBV21-1 and TRBJ1-1; the table's TRBD1 call for D was not verified on the DNA. TRBV21-1 is a documented pseudogene. The CDR3 is 13 amino acids. CDR3 residues: CASSWGGWTEAFF. CDR3 in DNA: TGTGCCAGCAGTTGGGGGGGCTGGACTGAAGCTTTCTTT.

The chain recombines TRBV20-1 with TRBJ2-7; TRBD1 matches at 9 bases. Germline-derived CDR1 and CDR2 are DFQATT and SNEGSKA (reference sequence). The CDR3 spans 13 residues. Trimming at V came to 2 bases and at J to 7 bases, leaving 6 bases not matched to a gene. CDR3 DNA sequence: TGCAGTGCTAGAAAGGGACAGGGTCGGGAGCAGTACTTC. It yields the protein CSARKGQGREQYF.

This clonotype was found once. This sequence joins TRBV4-2 and TRBJ1-1; D gene unclear. Germline V gene sequence: CDR1 LGHNA, CDR2 YNFKEQ. This CDR3 contains 15 residues. V lost 0 bases, J lost 2 bases, and 10 bases lay in between. The CDR3 sequence is CASSQDGQPNTEAFF. The CDR3 DNA reads TGTGCCAGCAGCCAAGACGGGCAGCCTAACACTGAAGCTTTCTTT.

In its sample, this clonotype was seen a few times. For the CDR3, the DNA is TGTGCCAGCAGCCCCGGACGGTCTTCCTACGAGCAGTACTTC. This codes for CASSPGRSSYEQYF. The chain links TRBV7-9 to TRBJ2-7; D remains ambiguous. The CDR3 runs to 14 residues. Germline V gene data show CDR1 as SEHNR and CDR2 as FQNEAQ (reference sequence). Between the trimmed V and J ends, which lost 5 bases and 1 base, there was a span of 12 bases.

The rearrangement joins TRBV7-2 to TRBJ2-1; a weak D match, TRBD2 (5 bases). V was trimmed by 8 bases and J by 1 base, leaving 12 bases between them. Germline CDR1 is SGHTA and CDR2 is FQGNSA. The length of the CDR3 is 14 residues. The chain's CDR3 is CASDAGVSYNEQFF. As DNA, the CDR3 is TGTGCCAGCGATGCCGGGGTGTCCTACAATGAGCAGTTCTTC.

This chain uses TRBV20-1 with TRBJ2-6, with D maybe TRBD2 (5 bases). From germline, CDR1 is DFQATT and CDR2 SNEGSKA (reference sequence). This CDR3 comprises 17 residues. V lost 1 base, J lost 0 bases, and 13 bases lay in between. The CDR3 region has the DNA TGCAGTGCTAGAGGTCGGGAATTGCACTCTGGGGCCAACGTCCTGACTTTC. This gives the protein CSARGRELHSGANVLTF.

The rearrangement uses TRBV7-2 and TRBJ2-3; D may be TRBD2 (6 bases). Germline-derived CDR1 and CDR2 are SGHTA and FQGNSA. Trimming cost V 1 base and J 4 bases, with 15 bases left between them. The CDR3 is 16 residues long. CDR3 coding DNA: TGTGCCAGCAGCTTAGGGCTTGGGGGAGGTGCAGATACGCAGTATTTT. It is translated as CASSLGLGGGADTQYF.

The J gene is TRBJ2-7, the V gene TRBV18, with D possibly matching TRBD1 (6 bases). The CDR3 runs 14 residues. Germline V CDR1 and CDR2: KGHSH, LQKENI. V dropped 2 bases and J dropped 9 bases, with 17 bases sitting between them. CDR3: CASSPSRQEGAQYF. Here the CDR3 DNA reads TGTGCCAGCTCACCATCCCGACAGGAAGGAGCGCAGTACTTC.

The rearrangement uses TRBV25-1 and TRBJ1-2, with D perhaps matching TRBD1 (6 bases). CDR3 length: 13 amino acids. V gave up 3 bases and J gave up 8 bases, with 13 bases separating them. The germline V gene encodes CDR1 MGHDK and CDR2 SYGVNS. The CDR3 protein is CASSDAGVGGYTF. The DNA for the CDR3 is TGTGCCAGCAGTGATGCAGGGGTTGGGGGCTACACCTTC.

The chain carries TRBV7-9 and TRBJ2-1, with TRBD2 matching over 8 bases. Unmatched junction bases numbered 9, after V lost 7 bases and J lost 7 bases. CDR3 size: 14 residues. The germline CDR1 and CDR2 sequences are SEHNR and FQNEAQ (reference sequence). The CDR3 nucleotides are TGTGCCAGCACCCACCGGGGGGGCGGGAATGAGCAGTTCTTC. This encodes CASTHRGGGNEQFF.

The V call is TRBV6-2 or TRBV6-3, the J call TRBJ2-7, with TRBD1 matching 7 bases. V lost 4 bases and J lost 7; bases outside the gene matches: 10. Germline V gene data show CDR1 as MNHEY and CDR2 as SVGEGT. The CDR3 totals 14 residues. CDR3 in amino acids: CASSSAMTGREQYF. The CDR3 DNA follows: TGTGCCAGCAGTTCGGCGATGACAGGGCGAGAGCAGTACTTC.

The chain uses TRBV2 and TRBJ1-2, with a weak D call TRBD1 (6 bases). This CDR3 contains 15 residues. Trimming pared 7 bases from V and 1 base from J, leaving 16 bases between. Germline CDR1 and CDR2: SNHLY and FYNNEI. This CDR3 reads CASTTGKGVNYGYTF. The CDR3 DNA follows: TGTGCCAGCACTACAGGGAAGGGGGTTAACTATGGCTACACCTTC.